These 11 T cell receptor beta chains were sequenced from one sample in a study of shared clonotypes between healthy human individuals. Profiling relied on immunoSEQ multiplex PCR, and the TCRdb table lists in-frame clones only, not all of them. The sample holds approximately 1.5 million clones, about 98.5% seen once. The material sequenced was naive CD4+ T cells sorted from blood. Indicated subset: CD45RA+ positively selected. The receptors stem from a man aged 25-45 years in good health.

The genes are TRBV5-1 and TRBJ2-7, with D perhaps TRBD2 (5 bases). CDR3 length: 15 amino acids. Trimming cost V 5 bases and J 0 bases, with 15 bases left between them. CDR1 and CDR2 (germline): SGHRS, YFSETQ. CDR3: CASSFASWSSYEQYF. The CDR3 nucleotides are TGCGCCAGCAGTTTTGCTAGCTGGAGCTCCTACGAGCAGTACTTC.

The chain employs TRBV6-5 and TRBJ1-1; D ambiguous. The CDR3 is 11 amino acids. Germline V gives CDR1 MNHEY, CDR2 SVGAGI. Trimming removed 7 bases from V and 6 bases from J, with 9 bases in between. The CDR3 DNA reads as TGTGCCAGCACGTACCGGTCTGAAGCTTTCTTT. Amino acids: CASTYRSEAFF.

This rearrangement joins TRBV4-1 to TRBJ2-2; 13 nucleotides align to TRBD2. V lost 6 bases and J lost 6; bases outside the gene matches: 16. CDR1 and CDR2 (germline): MGHRA, YSYEKL. The CDR3 consists of 19 residues. CDR3 nucleotide sequence: TGCGCCAGCAGGCGACTAGCGGGAGGATTTCGCGTCGAAGCCGGGGAGCTGTTTTTT. It yields the protein CASRRLAGGFRVEAGELFF.

V is TRBV6-4 and J is TRBJ1-4; no clear D gene. CDR1 is MRHNA and CDR2 is SNTAGT in the germline V gene. The CDR3 runs 16 residues. The V and J ends lost 4 bases and 8 bases respectively, with 20 bases between them. The CDR3 reads CASSGPQGRLKEKLFF. The CDR3 DNA reads as TGTGCCAGCAGTGGCCCTCAAGGGCGGCTCAAAGAAAAACTGTTTTTT.

The J gene is TRBJ2-7, the V gene TRBV29-1; D possibly corresponds to TRBD1 (6 bases). This CDR3 contains 13 residues. V was pared by 5 bases and J by 2 bases, with 13 bases between. The germline V gene has CDR1 SQVTM and CDR2 ANQGSEA. CDR3 residues: CSVFYGGTYEQYF. The CDR3 nucleotides are TGCAGCGTTTTCTATGGGGGCACCTACGAGCAGTACTTC.

The chain uses TRBV5-4 and TRBJ2-2, with D hard to call. This CDR3 region has 16 residues. V was trimmed by 0 bases and J by 4 bases, leaving 13 bases between them. Germline V gene lookup returns CDR1 SGHNT and CDR2 YYREEE (reference sequence). The CDR3 DNA reads TGTGCCAGCAGCTTGGGGGGTTCAACTCTCACCGGGGAGCTGTTTTTT. Amino acids: CASSLGGSTLTGELFF. The whole variable domain, filled in from reference TRBV5-4 and TRBJ2-2, reads ETGVTQSPTHLIKTRGQQVTLRCSSQSGHNTVSWYQQALGQGPQFIFQYYREEENGRGNFPPRFSGLQFPNYSSELNVNALELDDSALYLCASSLGGSTLTGELFFGEGSRLTVL.

The chain carries TRBV27 and TRBJ2-7; 13 bases are shared with TRBD2. The length of the CDR3 is 15 residues. V shed 5 bases, J shed 6 bases, and the junction held 7 bases outside the gene matches. Germline CDR1 and CDR2: MNHEY and SMNVEV (reference sequence). CDR3 residues: CASSPTGLAGVEQYF. For the CDR3, the DNA is TGTGCCAGCAGTCCCACCGGACTAGCGGGAGTCGAGCAGTACTTC.

This rearrangement joins TRBV9 to TRBJ2-1, with D unclear. CDR1 and CDR2 from the germline V gene are SGDLS and YYNGEE. V lost 3 bases, J lost 8 bases, and 15 bases lay in between. This CDR3 contains 14 residues. The CDR3 sequence: CASSALRATDEQFF. The CDR3 nucleotides read TGTGCCAGCAGCGCCCTCCGAGCAACGGATGAGCAGTTCTTC.

V and J are TRBV29-1 and TRBJ1-5, with D tentatively TRBD1 (5 bases). The CDR3 runs to 13 residues. V was shortened by 4 bases and J by 6 bases, with 13 bases between the two germline ends. Per germline, CDR1 SQVTM and CDR2 ANQGSEA. The DNA for the CDR3 is TGCAGCGTTGGCGGGGCAGGGCTTCAGCCCCAGCATTTT. It translates to CSVGGAGLQPQHF.

The chain recombines TRBV10-1 with TRBJ2-7, with 9 bases lining up with TRBD2. Germline-derived CDR1 and CDR2 are WNHNN and SYGVQD (reference sequence). The CDR3 totals 13 residues. Losses at the gene ends were 9 bases for V and 5 bases for J; bases not matched to a gene: 8. In DNA, the CDR3 is TGCGCCAGGGATTTGCGGGAGGGCCACGAGCAGTACTTC. It yields the protein CARDLREGHEQYF.

This clone was seen just once. This chain's CDR3 is CASSLGSLGSVNTEAFF. CDR3 nucleotide sequence: TGTGCCAGCAGCTTAGGGTCTCTAGGTAGCGTGAACACTGAAGCTTTCTTT. The V call is TRBV7-6, the J call TRBJ1-1; D call uncertain. The CDR3 consists of 17 residues. Germline lookup yields CDR1 SGHVS and CDR2 FNYEAQ. The V end was cut by 1 base, the J end by 0 bases, with 15 bases between.